The 16 T cell receptor delta chains below were found in one sample sequenced in a study of human gamma delta and Vdelta1 T cells. These TCRs are of unknown antigen specificity. TCRdb reanalyzed the PCR reads using CATT. The repertoire includes about 6,400 delta-chain clones, roughly 40% of them detected once, and roughly 9% sits in the top ten. What was sequenced was Vdelta1 gamma-delta T cells from blood grown in culture (DOT cells). The receptor set was obtained from a human donor in good health.

This clone was found a few times. V is TRDV1 and J is TRDJ1; TRDD3 aligns across 13 bases. Trimming took 2 bases from V and 1 from J; bases not matched to a gene: 19. The CDR3 totals 22 residues. Germline V gene lookup returns CDR1 TSWWSYY and CDR2 QGS. The CDR3 protein is CALGEIRAPVLGDTGVTDKLIF. The CDR3 bases are TGTGCTCTTGGGGAAATCAGGGCCCCTGTACTGGGGGATACGGGGGTCACCGATAAACTCATCTTT.

This clone was seen only a few times. This chain links TRDV1 with TRDJ1, with D hard to call. Looked up from germline, CDR1 is TSWWSYY and CDR2 is QGS. CDR3 length: 17 amino acids. Trimming cost V 0 bases and J 0 bases, with 14 bases left between them. This chain's CDR3 is CALGELTPPPDTDKLIF. DNA of the CDR3: TGTGCTCTTGGGGAACTAACACCTCCTCCAGACACCGATAAACTCATCTTT.

A note on this clone: Different DNA sequences within this sample yield the same CDR3. This sequence joins TRDV1 and TRDJ1; 7 bases align to TRDD3. V lost 0 bases, J lost 4 bases, and 11 bases stayed unmatched. Germline CDR1 TSWWSYY, CDR2 QGS. The CDR3 contains 17 residues. The CDR3 loop is CALGELRGLGGSDKLIF. In DNA form, the CDR3 reads TGTGCTCTTGGGGAACTACGGGGCCTGGGGGGCAGCGATAAACTCATCTTT.

A word on this clone: A much larger clone lies one base from this, so it may be a read error. The chain combines TRDV1 with TRDJ1; D perhaps matches TRDD2 (5 bases). Between the trimmed V and J ends, which lost 0 bases and 3 bases, there was a span of 29 bases. The CDR3 is made up of 21 amino acids. CDR1 and CDR2 from the germline V gene are TSWWSYY and QGS. DNA of the CDR3: TGTGCTCTTGGGGAACTAGGGTATACCACCCCACCTACTGCGTACTCCGATAAACTCATCTTT. The encoded protein is CALGELGYTTPPTAYSDKLIF.

By share of the sample, this clone is medium-sized (0.01 to 0.1%). The chain employs TRDV1 and TRDJ1; the match to TRDD3 covers 9 bases. The ends lost 3 bases at V and 0 bases at J; junction bases unmatched: 23. CDR1 and CDR2 (germline): TSWWSYY, QGS. The CDR3 spans 22 residues. CDR3 sequence reads: CALGETAFRNMGGYSDTDKLIF. The CDR3 coding sequence is TGTGCTCTTGGGGAGACGGCCTTCCGCAATATGGGGGGATACTCGGACACCGATAAACTCATCTTT.

This clone was observed a few times. This chain uses TRDV1 with TRDJ1, with 10 positions matching TRDD3. Germline V lookup: CDR1 TSWWSYY, CDR2 QGS. J lost 1 base, V lost 5 bases, and 22 bases had no gene match. The CDR3 runs to 21 residues. The CDR3 bases are TGTGCTCTTGGGACACAAGGGGTGACCTTACCCCGGGGGATACGCACCGATAAACTCATCTTT. Its protein product is CALGTQGVTLPRGIRTDKLIF.

This clone was seen a few times. The gene calls are TRDV1 and TRDJ1; D perhaps matches TRDD3 (7 bases). Germline loops: CDR1 TSWWSYY, CDR2 QGS. CDR3 size: 18 residues. With 1 base removed from V and 3 bases from J, the gap between germline ends came to 21 bases. For the CDR3, the DNA is TGTGCTCTTGGGGAACCTTACCTTCCACTTGGATACGCCGATAAACTCATCTTT. The encoded protein is CALGEPYLPLGYADKLIF.

This clone was detected a few times. V is TRDV1 and J is TRDJ1; 8 bases are shared with TRDD3. The junction had 13 bases not matched to a gene; V was cut back by 7 bases and J by 0 bases. In germline, CDR1 is TSWWSYY, CDR2 QGS. CDR3 size: 17 residues. The CDR3 DNA reads TGTGCTCTTGTGGGGGCTCCACGGGGGATATACACCGATAAACTCATCTTT. Protein sequence: CALVGAPRGIYTDKLIF.

The chain recombines TRDV1 with TRDJ1, with TRDD3 matching over 9 bases. J gave up 6 bases and V 6 bases, and 11 bases lay outside the gene matches. The CDR3 consists of 15 residues. CDR1 TSWWSYY and CDR2 QGS come from the germline V gene. CDR3 nucleotides: TGTGCTCTTGGTCTCCGAGCTGGGGGATCGCATAAACTCATCTTT. This encodes CALGLRAGGSHKLIF.

The chain couples TRDV1 to TRDJ1, with TRDD3 identical over 7 bases. Germline trimming cut 2 bases from V and 0 bases from J; bases unmatched to any gene: 21. Germline V gene sequence: CDR1 TSWWSYY, CDR2 QGS. CDR3 size: 21 residues. CDR3 sequence reads: CALGEAYGGPHIPQYTDKLIF. The CDR3 DNA follows: TGTGCTCTTGGGGAAGCTTATGGGGGACCCCATATACCCCAGTACACCGATAAACTCATCTTT.

This sequence joins TRDV1 and TRDJ1; 10 nucleotides line up with TRDD3. The CDR3 is 20 residues long. The trim removed 0 bases at V and 1 base at J, leaving 14 bases unmatched. Germline V gene data show CDR1 as TSWWSYY and CDR2 as QGS. Here the CDR3 reads CALGELPLRGWGILTDKLIF. CDR3 sequence (DNA): TGTGCTCTTGGGGAACTCCCCCTACGTGGGTGGGGGATACTCACCGATAAACTCATCTTT.

This clone is a singleton in its sample. J is TRDJ1 and V is TRDV1; D might be TRDD2 (6 bases). With 0 bases removed from V and 0 bases from J, the gap between germline ends came to 32 bases. Germline-derived CDR1 and CDR2 are TSWWSYY and QGS. This CDR3 is built from 23 residues. The CDR3 DNA reads TGTGCTCTTGGGGAACTAGCGGACTTCCTCCAAGCTCGGATTCCTAGATACACCGATAAACTCATCTTT. It codes for CALGELADFLQARIPRYTDKLIF.

This clone rates as large. This sequence joins TRDV1 and TRDJ1; 9 nucleotides agree with TRDD3. CDR1 and CDR2 from the germline V gene are TSWWSYY and QGS. The V and J ends lost 0 bases and 0 bases, in that order; junction bases with no gene match: 17. The CDR3 is 21 amino acids. For the CDR3, the DNA is TGTGCTCTTGGGGAACTATTCCTTTACCACACTGGGGGAAAGTACACCGATAAACTCATCTTT. Encoded protein: CALGELFLYHTGGKYTDKLIF.

V and J are TRDV1 and TRDJ1, with D perhaps TRDD3 (6 bases). The germline V gene has CDR1 TSWWSYY and CDR2 QGS. V gave up 6 bases and J gave up 1 base, with 36 bases separating them. The CDR3 has 22 residues. CDR3 in DNA: TGTGCTCTTGGAAGGGGGAGGTCCCGTACTTTAGGGAGGCAGGGTGTCACCGATAAACTCATCTTT. It is translated as CALGRGRSRTLGRQGVTDKLIF.

The V call is TRDV1, the J call TRDJ1; 12 nucleotides match TRDD3. The CDR3 has 20 amino acids. Trimming at V came to 4 bases and at J to 6 bases, leaving 21 bases not matched to a gene. The germline V gene encodes CDR1 TSWWSYY and CDR2 QGS. CDR3 sequence reads: CALGGTRPSYLGDTDHKLIF. In DNA, the CDR3 is TGTGCTCTTGGGGGAACTCGACCTTCCTACCTGGGGGATACGGACCATAAACTCATCTTT.

V is TRDV1 and J is TRDJ1, with 13 nucleotides matching TRDD3. With 0 bases clipped from V and 0 bases from J, the junction kept 25 bases outside the gene matches. The V gene's germline CDR1 is TSWWSYY and CDR2 QGS. The CDR3 contains 25 residues. CDR3 DNA sequence: TGTGCTCTTGGGGAACTAGTCTCCTCACTTCCGTACTGGGGGATACGCGGAACTTACACCGATAAACTCATCTTT. Amino acids: CALGELVSSLPYWGIRGTYTDKLIF.